The 2 T cell receptor beta chains reported below all come from one sample, sequenced in a study of T cells after yellow fever vaccination. TCRdb itself ran the 5' RACE reads through MiXCR, one entry per CDR3 protein. The table has hundreds of thousands of distinct CDR3 sequences, around 8.6% seen once. The material was CD4+ T cells sorted from PBMCs, obtained 5 days after the yellow fever booster vaccination. The receptor set was obtained from a man between 18 and 35 years old who received the YFV17D yellow fever vaccine.

The chain links TRBV4-1 to TRBJ2-2; 7 positions agree with TRBD2. The CDR3 loop spans 16 amino acids. Trimming cost V 3 bases and J 7 bases; bases outside gene matches: 11. The germline CDR1 and CDR2 sequences are MGHRA and YSYEKL. The CDR3 DNA sequence: TGCGCCAGCAGCCAGGGAGGGAGGGGAACAAGCGGGGAGCTGTTTTTT. Its protein is CASSQGGRGTSGELFF.

This clonotype was observed a handful of times. The J gene is TRBJ2-4, the V gene TRBV5-1; D ambiguous. The CDR3 extends over 13 amino acids. Trimming removed 0 bases from V and 5 bases from J, with 6 bases in between. Germline V CDR1 and CDR2: SGHRS, YFSETQ. CDR3 coding DNA: TGCGCCAGCAGCTTGGTAACAGAAAACATTCAGTACTTC. Encoded protein: CASSLVTENIQYF.